This T cell receptor beta chain was sequenced in a study of OX40 agonist ivuxolimab in advanced cancers. Study-wide context: Dose-escalation patients suffered from hepatocellular carcinoma, melanoma, renal cell or head and neck cancer. Study-wide points: At 0.1 to 3.0 mg/kg, clonal expansion of CD4+ and CD8+ blood T cells had occurred by week 6.

Concerning this clone: Its antigen is still unknown.

Produced via immunoSEQ multiplex PCR; TCRdb's table is partial and in-frame only. The sample shows fewer than 70,000 clones, over 75% of them seen only once. V lost 3 bases and J lost 2; bases outside the gene matches: 8. The CDR3 is 15 amino acids. Per germline, CDR1 SGHRS and CDR2 YFSETQ. The sequence was obtained from an adult with an advanced solid tumor such as melanoma, head and neck, liver or kidney cancer. This sample comprised CD4+ or CD8+ T cells sorted from blood, obtained in a trial of the OX40 agonist ivuxolimab. V usage is TRBV5-1 and J usage is TRBJ2-7, with TRBD2 matching 7 bases. CDR3 amino acids: CASSSSGKETYEQYF. For the CDR3, the DNA is TGCGCCAGCAGCTCGAGCGGGAAGGAGACCTACGAGCAGTACTTC.